The 15 T cell receptor beta chains in this list originate from one sample, sequenced in a study of PD-1 blockade in classical Hodgkin lymphoma. Each of the patients experienced relapse following autologous stem cell transplantation, and their brentuximab vedotin exposure differed. The table came from immunoSEQ multiplex PCR; TCRdb's copy has only in-frame clones and leaves some out. Of 10,000 to 15,000 clones in the sample, around 80% are singletons; the top ten hold roughly 25%. Specimen: peripheral blood mononuclear cells (PBMCs), collected at baseline. The source is a human donor with classical Hodgkin lymphoma.

The chain employs TRBV6-5 and TRBJ1-5; no clear D. The germline CDR1 and CDR2 sequences are MNHEY and SVGAGI. Trimming took off 1 base at V and 8 bases at J, with 12 bases between the two ends. This CDR3 has 14 residues. Written as DNA, the CDR3 is TGTGCCAGCAGTTACTTGTCGGGCAGTAAGCCCCAGCATTTT. It specifies CASSYLSGSKPQHF.

This sequence joins TRBV6-5 and TRBJ2-6; D remains ambiguous. This CDR3 is built from 15 residues. Germline V gives CDR1 MNHEY, CDR2 SVGAGI. V shed 5 bases and J shed 6 bases, with 14 bases lying between them. The CDR3 DNA reads as TGTGCCAGCAGTCCCACCGGACCCTCGGCCAACGTCCTGACTTTC. Amino acid sequence: CASSPTGPSANVLTF.

This clone has only a few counts. CDR3 nucleotide sequence: TGTGCCAGCAGCATAGGACAGGGGGTCTATAGCAATCAGCCCCAGCATTTT. This sequence encodes CASSIGQGVYSNQPQHF. The chain recombines TRBV28 with TRBJ1-5; the match to TRBD1 covers 10 bases. J gave up 0 bases and V 6 bases, and 8 bases lay outside the gene matches. This CDR3 region has 17 residues. CDR1 is MDHEN and CDR2 is SYDVKM in the germline V gene.

The chain couples TRBV18 to TRBJ1-1, with a possible D match to TRBD1 (6 bases). This CDR3 contains 17 residues. CDR1 and CDR2 (germline): KGHSH, LQKENI. The V gene lost 4 bases and the J gene lost 4 bases, with 22 bases spanning the gap. CDR3 region: CASSLKRPRQDRTEAFF. CDR3 in DNA: TGTGCCAGCTCACTAAAACGTCCCCGACAGGACCGCACTGAAGCTTTCTTT.

The chain is built from TRBV6-1 and TRBJ1-5; 8 bases are shared with TRBD1. From germline, CDR1 is MNHNS and CDR2 SASEGT. The CDR3 runs 17 residues. Trimming cost V 2 bases and J 2 bases; bases outside gene matches: 8. CDR3 nucleotide sequence: TGTGCCAGCAGTGAACAGGGGGCCCTCACCGGCAATCAGCCCCAGCATTTT. Protein: CASSEQGALTGNQPQHF.

The V call is TRBV28, the J call TRBJ2-3; D call uncertain. The germline V and J ends were trimmed by 3 bases and 6 bases, with 4 bases remaining between them. The CDR3 has 11 amino acids. Germline V gene lookup returns CDR1 MDHEN and CDR2 SYDVKM. The CDR3 sequence: CASSLADTQYF. For the CDR3, the DNA is TGTGCCAGCAGTTTGGCTGATACGCAGTATTTT.

This chain connects TRBV18 to TRBJ2-3; D not resolved. This CDR3 has 16 amino acids. Germline V gene lookup returns CDR1 KGHSH and CDR2 LQKENI. V dropped 2 bases and J dropped 5 bases, with 17 bases sitting between them. The CDR3 region has the DNA TGTGCCAGCTCACCAGATCAAGGTAGCCTAGGAGATACGCAGTATTTT. This codes for CASSPDQGSLGDTQYF. The full variable domain, rest sourced from reference TRBV18 and TRBJ2-3, is NAGVMQNPRHLVRRRGQEARLRCSPMKGHSHVYWYRQLPEEGLKFMVYLQKENIIDESGMPKERFSAEFPKEGPSILRIQQVVRGDSAAYFCASSPDQGSLGDTQYFGPGTRLTVL.

The chain carries TRBV5-4 and TRBJ2-3, with 10 bases aligning to TRBD2. Trimming removed 1 base from V and 5 bases from J; junction bases left unmatched: 4. In germline, CDR1 is SGHNT, CDR2 YYREEE (reference sequence). The CDR3 length is 15 residues. CDR3 protein: CASSLSSGSIDTQYF. CDR3 sequence (DNA): TGTGCCAGCAGCTTGTCTAGCGGGAGTATAGATACGCAGTATTTT. The full variable domain, in which reference TRBV5-4 and TRBJ2-3 provide the parts outside the CDR3, is ETGVTQSPTHLIKTRGQQVTLRCSSQSGHNTVSWYQQALGQGPQFIFQYYREEENGRGNFPPRFSGLQFPNYSSELNVNALELDDSALYLCASSLSSGSIDTQYFGPGTRLTVL.

The genes are TRBV6-1 and TRBJ2-2; possibly TRBD1 for D (5 bases). Trimming pared 2 bases from V and 6 bases from J, leaving 7 bases between. Germline V CDR1 and CDR2: MNHNS, SASEGT. The CDR3 contains 13 residues. Written as DNA, the CDR3 is TGTGCCAGCAGTGAAAGGGGATCCGGGGAGCTGTTTTTT. Its translation is CASSERGSGELFF.

The V gene is TRBV6-1, the J gene TRBJ2-6; no definite D call. V was trimmed by 0 bases and J by 2 bases, leaving 14 bases between them. The CDR3 is made up of 18 amino acids. CDR1 is MNHNS, CDR2 SASEGT, per germline. CDR3 protein: CASSEATSLGAGANVLTF. The DNA for the CDR3 is TGTGCCAGCAGTGAAGCTACTTCTCTAGGAGCTGGGGCCAACGTCCTGACTTTC.

This clone is categorized as medium-sized. The chain employs TRBV7-9 and TRBJ2-2; 10 bases fit TRBD1. V lost 6 bases to trimming and J lost 5 bases; unmatched junction nucleotides: 6. CDR1 and CDR2 (germline): SEHNR, FQNEAQ (reference sequence). There are 15 residues in the CDR3. The CDR3 is CASRSPGQGTGELFF. The CDR3 coding sequence is TGTGCCAGCAGGTCTCCGGGACAGGGGACCGGGGAGCTGTTTTTT. Drawing the rest from reference TRBV7-9 and TRBJ2-2, the complete variable domain is DTGVSQNPRHKITKRGQNVTFRCDPISEHNRLYWYRQTLGQGPEFLTYFQNEAQLEKSRLLSDRFSAERPKGSFSTLEIQRTEQGDSAMYLCASRSPGQGTGELFFGEGSRLTVL.

The chain recombines TRBV27 with TRBJ2-1; TRBD2 matches 8 bases. The germline CDR1 and CDR2 sequences are MNHEY and SMNVEV (reference sequence). The CDR3 length is 16 residues. With 4 bases clipped from V and 2 bases from J, the junction kept 7 bases outside the gene matches. In DNA, the CDR3 is TGTGCCAGCAGTTCCCTGACTAGCGACACCTACAATGAGCAGTTCTTC. This encodes CASSSLTSDTYNEQFF.

The gene calls are TRBV23-1 and TRBJ2-5; 8 positions agree with TRBD2. TRBV23-1 is noted as an ORF with a role that remains uncertain. Trimming cost V 0 bases and J 1 base; bases outside gene matches: 1. The CDR3 totals 15 residues. The CDR3 nucleotides read TGCGCCAGCAGTCAATCGCGGGGGGCCCAAGAGACCCAGTACTTC. Protein: CASSQSRGAQETQYF.

This clone was observed a handful of times. The chain employs TRBV6-1 and TRBJ2-7; 11 bases map to TRBD2. Per germline, CDR1 MNHNS and CDR2 SASEGT. The CDR3 extends over 14 amino acids. The trim removed 5 bases at V and 3 bases at J, leaving 3 bases unmatched. CDR3 nucleotides: TGTGCCAGCAGTTCCGGGACTAGCGGCTACGAGCAGTACTTC. It yields the protein CASSSGTSGYEQYF.

J is TRBJ1-2 and V is TRBV29-1; D not resolved. Trimming cost V 6 bases and J 8 bases, with 19 bases left between them. The CDR3 runs to 13 residues. Germline V lookup: CDR1 SQVTM, CDR2 ANQGSEA. The CDR3 nucleotides read TGCAGCGTGGCGGCGCACCTCGAGAGGGGCTACACCTTC. Residues: CSVAAHLERGYTF.